The clone carrying this T cell receptor (beta chain) was counted only a few times. The data were obtained in a study of blood T cell repertoires in COVID-19. Enrolled through a virtual design, the participants were between about 18 and 100 years of age and came from some 25 US areas. Profiled with immunoSEQ multiplex PCR; TCRdb holds only in-frame clones, not every one. The sample contains about 180,000 clones, roughly 85% of which appear only once. V was pared by 5 bases and J by 2 bases, with 5 bases of the junction left unmatched. Germline loops: CDR1 SGHTA, CDR2 FQGNSA. The CDR3 contains 14 residues.

Sequencing was performed on PBMCs or T cells enriched from blood (not recorded which). The sequence derives from a man in his forties who had recovered from COVID-19. The chain is built from TRBV7-2 and TRBJ1-1, with 7 bases fitting TRBD1. Here the CDR3 reads CASSAGTANTEAFF. For the CDR3, the DNA is TGTGCCAGCAGCGCCGGGACAGCTAACACTGAAGCTTTCTTT.